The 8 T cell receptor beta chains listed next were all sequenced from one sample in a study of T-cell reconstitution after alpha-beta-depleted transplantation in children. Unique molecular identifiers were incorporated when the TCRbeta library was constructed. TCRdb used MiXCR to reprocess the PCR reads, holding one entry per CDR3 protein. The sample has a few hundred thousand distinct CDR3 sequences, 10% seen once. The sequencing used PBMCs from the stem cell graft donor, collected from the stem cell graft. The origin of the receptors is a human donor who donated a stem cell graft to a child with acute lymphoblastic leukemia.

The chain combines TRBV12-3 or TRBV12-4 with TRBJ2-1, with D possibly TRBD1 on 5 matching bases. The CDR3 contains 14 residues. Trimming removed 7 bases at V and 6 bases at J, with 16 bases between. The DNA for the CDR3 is TGTGCCAGCACCCAGGGCGCCCCACCCAATGAGCAGTTCTTC. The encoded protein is CASTQGAPPNEQFF.

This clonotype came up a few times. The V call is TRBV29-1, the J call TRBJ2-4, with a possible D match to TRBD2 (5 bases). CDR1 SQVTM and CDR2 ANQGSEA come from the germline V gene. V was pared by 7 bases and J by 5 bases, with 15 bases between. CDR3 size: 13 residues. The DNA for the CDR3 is TGCAGCGCCCAAACCGACGGGGAAAACATTCAGTACTTC. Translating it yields CSAQTDGENIQYF. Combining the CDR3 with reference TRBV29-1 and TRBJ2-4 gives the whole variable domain SAVISQKPSRDICQRGTSLTIQCQVDSQVTMMFWYRQQPGQSLTLIATANQGSEATYESGFVIDKFPISRPNLTFSTLTVSNMSPEDSSIYLCSAQTDGENIQYFGAGTRLSVL.

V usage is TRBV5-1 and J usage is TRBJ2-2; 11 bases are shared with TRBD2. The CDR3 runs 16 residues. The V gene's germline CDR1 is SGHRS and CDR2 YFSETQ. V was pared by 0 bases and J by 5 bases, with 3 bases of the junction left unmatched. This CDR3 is CASSLGTSGLTGELFF. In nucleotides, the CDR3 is TGCGCCAGCAGCTTGGGGACTAGCGGGCTGACCGGGGAGCTGTTTTTT.

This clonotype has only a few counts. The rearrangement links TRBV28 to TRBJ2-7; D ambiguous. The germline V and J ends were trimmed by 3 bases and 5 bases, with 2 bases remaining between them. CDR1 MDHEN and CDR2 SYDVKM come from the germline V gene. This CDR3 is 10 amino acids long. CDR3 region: CASSFHEQYF. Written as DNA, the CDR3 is TGTGCCAGCAGTTTTCACGAGCAGTACTTC.

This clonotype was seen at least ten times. CDR3 sequence: CAISEGTLAPYGYTF. In nucleotides, the CDR3 is TGTGCCATCAGTGAAGGTACTCTAGCCCCCTATGGCTACACCTTC. This chain joins TRBV10-3 and TRBJ1-2; unclear D gene. CDR1 is ENHRY and CDR2 is SYGVKD in the germline V gene. V was shortened by 3 bases and J by 4 bases, with 15 bases between the two germline ends. The CDR3 length is 15 residues.

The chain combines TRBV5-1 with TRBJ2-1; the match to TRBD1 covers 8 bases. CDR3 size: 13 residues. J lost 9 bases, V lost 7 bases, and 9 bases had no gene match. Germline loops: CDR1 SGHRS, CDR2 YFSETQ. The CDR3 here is CASRRTGRIEQFF. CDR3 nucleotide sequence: TGCGCCAGCCGACGGACAGGGAGGATTGAGCAGTTCTTC.

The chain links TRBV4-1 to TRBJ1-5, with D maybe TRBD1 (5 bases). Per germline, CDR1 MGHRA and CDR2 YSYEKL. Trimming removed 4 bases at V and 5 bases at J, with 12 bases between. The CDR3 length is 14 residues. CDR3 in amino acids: CASSLWTLDQPQHF. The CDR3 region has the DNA TGCGCCAGCAGCCTATGGACATTAGATCAGCCCCAGCATTTT.

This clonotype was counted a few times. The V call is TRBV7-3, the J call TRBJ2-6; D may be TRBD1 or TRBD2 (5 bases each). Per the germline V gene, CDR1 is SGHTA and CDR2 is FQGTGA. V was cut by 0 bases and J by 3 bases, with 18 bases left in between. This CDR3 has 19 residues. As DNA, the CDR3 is TGTGCCAGCAGCTTAACTGGGGCGAGGGGACCGGTTGGGGCCAACGTCCTGACTTTC. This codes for CASSLTGARGPVGANVLTF.